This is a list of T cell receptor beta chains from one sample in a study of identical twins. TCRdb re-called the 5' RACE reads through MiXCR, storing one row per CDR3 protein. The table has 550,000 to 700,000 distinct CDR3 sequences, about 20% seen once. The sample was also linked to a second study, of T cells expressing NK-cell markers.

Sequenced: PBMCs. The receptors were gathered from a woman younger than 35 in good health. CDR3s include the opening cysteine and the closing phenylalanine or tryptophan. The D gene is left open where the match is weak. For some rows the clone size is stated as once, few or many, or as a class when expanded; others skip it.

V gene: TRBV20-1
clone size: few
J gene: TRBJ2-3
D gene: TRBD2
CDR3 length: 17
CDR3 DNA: TGCAGTGCTAGAGTAGTACGGGGGGGCCTTAGTGCAGATACGCAGTATTTT
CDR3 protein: CSARVVRGGLSADTQYF

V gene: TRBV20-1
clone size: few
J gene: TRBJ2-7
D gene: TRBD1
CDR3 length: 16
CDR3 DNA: TGCAGTGCTAGAGAGGGGGGACAGGGGCTCGCCTACGAGCAGTACTTC
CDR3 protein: CSAREGGQGLAYEQYF

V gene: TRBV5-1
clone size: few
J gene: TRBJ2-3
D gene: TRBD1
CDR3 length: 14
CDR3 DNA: TGTGCCAGCAGTCCGGGACAGGGGCAAGATACGCAGTATTTT
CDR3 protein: CASSPGQGQDTQYF

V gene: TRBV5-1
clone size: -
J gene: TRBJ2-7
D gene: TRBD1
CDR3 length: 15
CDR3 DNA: TGCGCCAGCAGCTTAACAGGGGGGACCCTCTACGAGCAGTACTTC
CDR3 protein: CASSLTGGTLYEQYF

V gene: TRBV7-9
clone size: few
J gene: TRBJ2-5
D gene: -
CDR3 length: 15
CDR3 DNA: TGTGCCAGCAGCTCCTCCTGGGAATACCAAGAGACCCAGTACTTC
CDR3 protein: CASSSSWEYQETQYF

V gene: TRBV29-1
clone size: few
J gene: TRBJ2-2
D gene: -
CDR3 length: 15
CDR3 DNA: TGCAGCGTTGGACACCCAACTACGAACACCGGGGAGCTGTTTTTT
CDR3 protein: CSVGHPTTNTGELFF

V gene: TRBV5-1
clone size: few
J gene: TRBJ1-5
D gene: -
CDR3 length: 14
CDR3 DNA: TGCGCCAGCAGTAATGGAGAGAGCGACCAGCCCCAGCATTTT
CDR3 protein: CASSNGESDQPQHF

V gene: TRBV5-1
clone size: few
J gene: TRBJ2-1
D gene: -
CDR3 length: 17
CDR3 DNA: TGCGCCAGCAGCTTGAATCTAGCCAGGAGCTCCTACAATGAGCAGTTCTTC
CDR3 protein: CASSLNLARSSYNEQFF

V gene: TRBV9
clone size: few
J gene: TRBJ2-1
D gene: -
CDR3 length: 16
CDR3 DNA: TGTGCCAGCAGCGTAGACGCCAGCGGAGGGTACAATGAGCAGTTCTTC
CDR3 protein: CASSVDASGGYNEQFF

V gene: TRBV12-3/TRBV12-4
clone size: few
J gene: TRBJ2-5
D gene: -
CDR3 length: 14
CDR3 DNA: TGTGCCAGCAGTCTCAAAGGGGGAGAAGAGACCCAGTACTTC
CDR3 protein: CASSLKGGEETQYF

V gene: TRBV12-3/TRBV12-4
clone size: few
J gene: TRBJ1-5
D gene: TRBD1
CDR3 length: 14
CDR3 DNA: TGTGCCAGCAGTCATGGACAGGGCAATCAGCCCCAGCATTTT
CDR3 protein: CASSHGQGNQPQHF

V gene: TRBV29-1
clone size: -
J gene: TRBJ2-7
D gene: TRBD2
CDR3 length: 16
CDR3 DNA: TGCAGCGTTGAAGATCGGAGCGGAGCGGGAGGATATGAGCAGTACTTC
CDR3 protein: CSVEDRSGAGGYEQYF

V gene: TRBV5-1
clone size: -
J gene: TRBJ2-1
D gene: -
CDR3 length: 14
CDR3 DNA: TGCGCCAGCAGCCCTCGGACTGGACAGAATGAGCAGTTCTTC
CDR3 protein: CASSPRTGQNEQFF

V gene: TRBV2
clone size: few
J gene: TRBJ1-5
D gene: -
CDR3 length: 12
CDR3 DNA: TGTGCCAGCAGTCAGGGAGTTCAGCCCCAGCATTTT
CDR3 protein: CASSQGVQPQHF

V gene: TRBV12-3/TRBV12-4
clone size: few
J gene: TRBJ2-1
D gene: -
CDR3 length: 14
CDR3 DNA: TGTGCCAGCAGTTCCCTCCGGGGGGCATGGGAGCAGTTCTTC
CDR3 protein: CASSSLRGAWEQFF

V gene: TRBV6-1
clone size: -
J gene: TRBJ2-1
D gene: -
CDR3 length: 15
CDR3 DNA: TGTGCCAGCAGCAAACTAGTCCCCCGACACAATGAGCAGTTCTTC
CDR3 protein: CASSKLVPRHNEQFF

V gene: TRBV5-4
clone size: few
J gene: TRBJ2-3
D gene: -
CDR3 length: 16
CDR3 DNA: TGTGCCAGCAGCCATAACCCCCCGGTCGGCACAGATACGCAGTATTTT
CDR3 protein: CASSHNPPVGTDTQYF

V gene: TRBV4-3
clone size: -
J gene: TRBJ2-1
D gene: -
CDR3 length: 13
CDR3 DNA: TGCGCCAGCAGCCAAGGTTGGGAAGAGGGGCAGTTCTTC
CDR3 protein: CASSQGWEEGQFF

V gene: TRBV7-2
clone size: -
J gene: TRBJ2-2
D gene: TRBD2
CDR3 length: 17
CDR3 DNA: TGTGCCAGCAGCTCCGGGACTAGCGGGAAAGGAGTGGGGGAGCTGTTTTTT
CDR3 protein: CASSSGTSGKGVGELFF

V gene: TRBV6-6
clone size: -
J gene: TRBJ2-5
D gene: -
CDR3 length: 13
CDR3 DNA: TGTGCCAGCAGTGGAGGGGCCCAAGAGACCCAGTACTTC
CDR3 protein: CASSGGAQETQYF

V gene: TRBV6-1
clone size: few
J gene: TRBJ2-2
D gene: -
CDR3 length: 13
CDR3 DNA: TGTGCCAGCAGTGCCCTAGAGCACGGGGAGCTGTTTTTT
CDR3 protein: CASSALEHGELFF

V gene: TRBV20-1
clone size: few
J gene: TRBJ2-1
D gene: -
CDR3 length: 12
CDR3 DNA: TGCAGTGCTGGAGAGATGGGGGGGAAGGGGGTGTTC
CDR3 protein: CSAGEMGGKGVF

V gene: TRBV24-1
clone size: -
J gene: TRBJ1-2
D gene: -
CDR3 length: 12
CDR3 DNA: TGTGCCACCAGTGATACGGCGGGAGGCTACACCTTC
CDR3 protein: CATSDTAGGYTF

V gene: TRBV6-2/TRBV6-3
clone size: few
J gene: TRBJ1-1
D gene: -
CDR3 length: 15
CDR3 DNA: TGTGCCAGCAGTTACTCGACCTCTAGCTGGACTGAAGCTTTCTTT
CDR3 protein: CASSYSTSSWTEAFF

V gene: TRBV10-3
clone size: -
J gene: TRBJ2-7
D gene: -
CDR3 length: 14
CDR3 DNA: TGTGCCATCAGAGAGGCCCGGGATTTGGGCGAGCAGTACTTC
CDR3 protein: CAIREARDLGEQYF

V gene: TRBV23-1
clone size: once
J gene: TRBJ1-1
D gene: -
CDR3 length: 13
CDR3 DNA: TGCGCCAGCAAGTTAGCAGGGAACACTGAAGCTTTCTTT
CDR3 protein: CASKLAGNTEAFF

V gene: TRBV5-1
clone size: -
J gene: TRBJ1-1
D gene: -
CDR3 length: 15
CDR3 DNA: TGCGCCAGCAGCGGGGCGGCGGGGAGTGGAACTGAAGCTTTCTTT
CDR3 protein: CASSGAAGSGTEAFF

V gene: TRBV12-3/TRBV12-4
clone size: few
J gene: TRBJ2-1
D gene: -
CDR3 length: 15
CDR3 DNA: TGTGCCAGCACCATCGGGGCAGGGGAGTGGGGTGAGCAGTTCTTC
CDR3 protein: CASTIGAGEWGEQFF

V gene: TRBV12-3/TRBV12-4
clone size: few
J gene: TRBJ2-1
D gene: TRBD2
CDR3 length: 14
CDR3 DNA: TGTGCCAGCAGTTATAAGCGGGAGTTCGATGAGCAGTTCTTC
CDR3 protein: CASSYKREFDEQFF

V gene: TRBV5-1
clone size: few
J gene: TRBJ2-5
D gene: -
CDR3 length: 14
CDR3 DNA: TGCGCCAGCAGCTTGGTTGTCAGTAAAGAGACCCAGTACTTC
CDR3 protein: CASSLVVSKETQYF

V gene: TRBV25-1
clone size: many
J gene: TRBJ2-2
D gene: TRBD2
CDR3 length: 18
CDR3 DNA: TGTGCCAGCAGTGAAGGCCCAGTGGGGGGAGGGCCGACCGGGGAGCTGTTTTTT
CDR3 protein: CASSEGPVGGGPTGELFF

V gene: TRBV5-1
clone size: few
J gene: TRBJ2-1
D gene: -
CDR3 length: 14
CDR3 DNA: TGCGCCAGCAGCTTCTCGGGGGATCGCAATGAGCAGTTCTTC
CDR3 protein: CASSFSGDRNEQFF

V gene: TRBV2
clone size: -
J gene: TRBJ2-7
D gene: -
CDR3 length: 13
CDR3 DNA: TGTGCCAGCAGTAGGACAGCGGAGTACGAGCAGTACTTC
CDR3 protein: CASSRTAEYEQYF

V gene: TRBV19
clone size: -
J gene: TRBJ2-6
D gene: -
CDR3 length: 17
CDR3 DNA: TGTGCCAGTAGTATCACCGTCGTTAGCTCTGGGGCCAACGTCCTGACTTTC
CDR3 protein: CASSITVVSSGANVLTF

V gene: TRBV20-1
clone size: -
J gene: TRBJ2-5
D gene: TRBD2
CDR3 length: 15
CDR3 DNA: TGCAGTGCTAGCTCCAGCGGGGTTATGGGAGAGACCCAGTACTTC
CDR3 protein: CSASSSGVMGETQYF

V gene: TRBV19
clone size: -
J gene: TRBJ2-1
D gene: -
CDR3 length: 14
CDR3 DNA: TGTGCCAGTAGTGATTGGTGGGGGGGCCGCGAGCAGTTCTTC
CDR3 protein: CASSDWWGGREQFF

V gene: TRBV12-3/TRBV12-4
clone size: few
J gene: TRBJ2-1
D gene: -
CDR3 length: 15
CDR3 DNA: TGTGCCAGCAGTCCCTCGGGCAGGGTCGGCAATGAGCAGTTCTTC
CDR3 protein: CASSPSGRVGNEQFF

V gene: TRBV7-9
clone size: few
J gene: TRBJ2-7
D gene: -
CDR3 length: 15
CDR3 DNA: TGTGCCAGCAGCTTAGAGCTCCCAGGGAGGAACGAGCAGTACTTC
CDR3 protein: CASSLELPGRNEQYF

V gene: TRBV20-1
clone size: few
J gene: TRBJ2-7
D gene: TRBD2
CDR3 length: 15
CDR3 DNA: TGCAGTGCTACTCGGGGCGGGAGGGCCGCTTACGAGCAGTACTTC
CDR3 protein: CSATRGGRAAYEQYF

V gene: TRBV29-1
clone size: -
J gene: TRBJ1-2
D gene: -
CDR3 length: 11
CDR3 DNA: TGCAGCGTTGAGAGGCAGGTTGGCTACACCTTC
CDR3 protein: CSVERQVGYTF

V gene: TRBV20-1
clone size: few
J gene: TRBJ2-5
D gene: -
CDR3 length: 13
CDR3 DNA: TGCAGTGCTAGATTCGTACAGGGAGAGACCCAGTACTTC
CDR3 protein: CSARFVQGETQYF

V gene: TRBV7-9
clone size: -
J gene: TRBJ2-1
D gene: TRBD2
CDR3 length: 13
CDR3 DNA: TGTGCCAGCAGCTTAAATGTTGCTAGCGGGGAGCTCTTC
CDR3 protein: CASSLNVASGELF

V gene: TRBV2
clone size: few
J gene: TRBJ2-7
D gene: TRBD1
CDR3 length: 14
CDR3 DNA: TGTGCCAGCAGTCAGACGACAGGGACCTACGAGCAGTACTTC
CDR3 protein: CASSQTTGTYEQYF

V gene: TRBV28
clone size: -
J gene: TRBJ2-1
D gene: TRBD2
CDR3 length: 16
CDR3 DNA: TGTGCCAGCAGTTCACGACTAGCGGGTCCCTACAATGAGCAGTTCTTC
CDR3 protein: CASSSRLAGPYNEQFF

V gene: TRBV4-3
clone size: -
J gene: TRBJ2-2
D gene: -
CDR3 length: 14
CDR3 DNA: TGCGCCAGCAGCCCCGAGTCCGTTCCTGGGGAGCTGTTTTTT
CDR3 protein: CASSPESVPGELFF

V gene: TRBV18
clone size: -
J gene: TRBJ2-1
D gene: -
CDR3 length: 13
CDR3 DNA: TGTGCCAGCTCACGCGGGACGAACAATGAGCAGTTCTTC
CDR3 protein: CASSRGTNNEQFF

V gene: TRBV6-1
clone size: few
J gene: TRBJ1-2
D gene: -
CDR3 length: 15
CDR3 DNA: TGTGCCAGCAGTGGAGTTAGGGGCTTTGACTATGGCTACACCTTC
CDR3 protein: CASSGVRGFDYGYTF

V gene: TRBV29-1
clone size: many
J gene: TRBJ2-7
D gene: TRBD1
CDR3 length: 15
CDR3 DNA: TGCAGCGTTATATATTGGACAGGGGGTTCCTACGAGCAGTACTTC
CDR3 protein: CSVIYWTGGSYEQYF

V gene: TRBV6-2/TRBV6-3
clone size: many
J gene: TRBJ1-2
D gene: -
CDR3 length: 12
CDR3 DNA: TGTGCCAGCAGTCCTCAGGGCTATGGCTACACCTTC
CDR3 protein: CASSPQGYGYTF

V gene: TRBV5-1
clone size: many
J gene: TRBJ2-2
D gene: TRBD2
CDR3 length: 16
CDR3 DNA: TGCGCCAGCAAAAGGGGCCAGCTAGCGGGTTCCGGGGAGCTGTTTTTT
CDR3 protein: CASKRGQLAGSGELFF

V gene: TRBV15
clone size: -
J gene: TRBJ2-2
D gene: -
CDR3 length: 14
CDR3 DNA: TGTGCCACCACCCTGATGTCCCCACCCGGGGAGCTGTTTTTT
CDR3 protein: CATTLMSPPGELFF

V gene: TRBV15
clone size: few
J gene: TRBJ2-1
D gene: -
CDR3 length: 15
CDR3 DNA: TGTGCCACCAGCAGAGAGCGGGTCGGAAGCAATGAGCAGTTCTTC
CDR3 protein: CATSRERVGSNEQFF

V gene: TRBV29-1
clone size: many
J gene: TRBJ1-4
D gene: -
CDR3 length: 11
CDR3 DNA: TGCAGCGTTGAAGGGGAAGGCGGACTGTTTTTT
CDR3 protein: CSVEGEGGLFF

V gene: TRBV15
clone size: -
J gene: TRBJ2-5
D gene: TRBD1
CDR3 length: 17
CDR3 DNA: TGTGCCACCAGCAGAGATTCCGGGGCAGGGGGTTTAGAGACCCAGTACTTC
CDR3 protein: CATSRDSGAGGLETQYF

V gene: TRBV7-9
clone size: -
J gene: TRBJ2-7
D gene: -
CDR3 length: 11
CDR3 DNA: TGTGCCAGCAGCTTTGAGCTCCAGCAGTACTTC
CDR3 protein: CASSFELQQYF

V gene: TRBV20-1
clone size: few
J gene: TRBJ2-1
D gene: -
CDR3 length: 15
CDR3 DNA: TGCAGTGCCTGGGGACCACTCAGACTCTACAATGAGCAGTTCTTC
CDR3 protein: CSAWGPLRLYNEQFF

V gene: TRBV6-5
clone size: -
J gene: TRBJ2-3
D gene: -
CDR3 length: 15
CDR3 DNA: TGTGCCAGCAGTTACTTGGGGACCGGCACAGATACGCAGTATTTT
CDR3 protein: CASSYLGTGTDTQYF